What follows is one T cell receptor beta chain and its context. Its cognate antigen is unknown. This record belongs to a study of T cells in Graves' hyperthyroidism and ophthalmopathy. The authors took PBMCs from 7.5 to 10 ml fresh peripheral blood. CDR1 and CDR2 from the germline V gene are SEHNR and FQNEAQ (reference sequence). The CDR3 loop spans 14 amino acids. The J segment lost 2 bases and the V segment lost 10 bases, leaving 10 bases of the junction unmatched. RNA transcripts provided the source from which TCR beta CDR3 regions were amplified. HTBI primers were the set used in a first-round RT-PCR of the TCR CDR3. Using its own MiXCR run on the multiplex PCR reads, TCRdb lists one record per CDR3 protein. Found here are fewer than 350,000 distinct CDR3 sequences, around 18% of them singletons; the top ten hold less than 20%. Broader study findings: Prediction of ophthalmopathy progression came a median roughly 6.7 months pre-onset. Expanded thyroid clonotypes (above 0.001) were mostly also found in blood.

Sequenced: blood. This sequence originates from a woman in her thirties or forties with Graves' ophthalmopathy. The chain joins TRBV7-9 to TRBJ1-2; TRBD1 aligns across 7 bases. CDR3 amino acids: CATSTGTQNYGYTF. CDR3 nucleotides: TGTGCCACCTCGACAGGGACGCAAAACTATGGCTACACCTTC.